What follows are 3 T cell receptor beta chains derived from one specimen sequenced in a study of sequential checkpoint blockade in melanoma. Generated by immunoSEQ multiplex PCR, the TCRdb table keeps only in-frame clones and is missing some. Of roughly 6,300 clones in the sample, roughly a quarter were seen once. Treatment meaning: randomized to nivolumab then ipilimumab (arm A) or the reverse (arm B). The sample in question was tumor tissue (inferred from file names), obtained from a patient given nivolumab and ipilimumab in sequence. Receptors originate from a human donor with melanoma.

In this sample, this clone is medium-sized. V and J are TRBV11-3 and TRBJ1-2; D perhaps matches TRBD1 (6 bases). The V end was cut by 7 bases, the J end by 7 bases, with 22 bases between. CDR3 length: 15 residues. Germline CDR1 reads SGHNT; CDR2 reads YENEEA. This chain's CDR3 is CASTRRTAPGGGYTF. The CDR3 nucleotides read TGTGCCAGCACCCGAAGGACAGCCCCCGGAGGTGGCTACACCTTC.

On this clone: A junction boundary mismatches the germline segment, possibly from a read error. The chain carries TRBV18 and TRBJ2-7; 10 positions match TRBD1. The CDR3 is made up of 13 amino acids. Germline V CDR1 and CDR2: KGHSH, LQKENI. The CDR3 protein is CASSPDRQGADHF. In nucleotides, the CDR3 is TGTGCCAGCTCACCAGACCGACAGGGGGCGGATCACTTC.

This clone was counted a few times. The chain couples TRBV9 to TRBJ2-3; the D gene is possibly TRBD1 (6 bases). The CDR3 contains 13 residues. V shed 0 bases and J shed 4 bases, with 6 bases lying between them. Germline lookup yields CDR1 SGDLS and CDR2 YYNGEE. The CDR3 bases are TGTGCCAGCAGCGTAGACAGGGCAGATACGCAGTATTTT. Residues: CASSVDRADTQYF.